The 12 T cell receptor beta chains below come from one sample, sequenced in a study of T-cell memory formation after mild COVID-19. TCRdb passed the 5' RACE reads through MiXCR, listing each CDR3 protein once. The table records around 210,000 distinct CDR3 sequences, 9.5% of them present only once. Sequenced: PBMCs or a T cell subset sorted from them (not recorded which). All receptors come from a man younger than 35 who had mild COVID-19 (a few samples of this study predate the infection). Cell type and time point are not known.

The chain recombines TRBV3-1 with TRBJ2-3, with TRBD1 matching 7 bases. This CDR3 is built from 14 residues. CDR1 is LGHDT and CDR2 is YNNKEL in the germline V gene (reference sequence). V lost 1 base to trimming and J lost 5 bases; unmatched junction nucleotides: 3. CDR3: CASSQASGGDTQYF. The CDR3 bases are TGTGCCAGCAGCCAAGCTTCAGGGGGAGATACGCAGTATTTT.

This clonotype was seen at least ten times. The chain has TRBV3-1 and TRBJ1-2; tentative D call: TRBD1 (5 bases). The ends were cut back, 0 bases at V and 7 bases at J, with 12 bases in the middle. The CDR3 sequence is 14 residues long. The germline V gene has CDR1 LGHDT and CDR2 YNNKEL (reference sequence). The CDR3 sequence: CASSQDVQGRGYTF. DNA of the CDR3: TGTGCCAGCAGCCAAGATGTTCAGGGCCGTGGCTACACCTTC. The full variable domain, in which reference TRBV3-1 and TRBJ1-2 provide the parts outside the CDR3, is DTAVSQTPKYLVTQMGNDKSIKCEQNLGHDTMYWYKQDSKKFLKIMFSYNNKELIINETVPNRFSPKSPDKAHLNLHINSLELGDSAVYFCASSQDVQGRGYTFGSGTRLTVV.

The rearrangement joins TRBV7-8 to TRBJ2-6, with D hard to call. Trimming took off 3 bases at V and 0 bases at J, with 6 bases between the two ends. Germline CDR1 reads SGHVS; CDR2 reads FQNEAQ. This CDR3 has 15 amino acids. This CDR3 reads CASSFRSSGANVLTF. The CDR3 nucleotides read TGTGCCAGCAGCTTTCGCTCCTCTGGGGCCAACGTCCTGACTTTC.

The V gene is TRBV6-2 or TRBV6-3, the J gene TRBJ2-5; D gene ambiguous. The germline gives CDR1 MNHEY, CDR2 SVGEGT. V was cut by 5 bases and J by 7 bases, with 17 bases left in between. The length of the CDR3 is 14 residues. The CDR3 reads CASSHPVRAGTQYF. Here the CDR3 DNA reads TGTGCCAGCAGTCACCCCGTCCGGGCAGGGACCCAGTACTTC.

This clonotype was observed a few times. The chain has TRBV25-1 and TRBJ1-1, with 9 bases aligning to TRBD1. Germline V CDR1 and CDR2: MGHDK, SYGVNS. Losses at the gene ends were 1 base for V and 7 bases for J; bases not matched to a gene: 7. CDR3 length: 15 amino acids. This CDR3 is CASSEWDRVGNEAFF. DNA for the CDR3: TGTGCCAGCAGTGAATGGGACAGGGTGGGGAATGAAGCTTTCTTT. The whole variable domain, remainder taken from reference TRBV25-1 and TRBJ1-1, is EADIYQTPRYLVIGTGKKITLECSQTMGHDKMYWYQQDPGMELHLIHYSYGVNSTEKGDLSSESTVSRIRTEHFPLTLESARPSHTSQYLCASSEWDRVGNEAFFGQGTRLTVV.

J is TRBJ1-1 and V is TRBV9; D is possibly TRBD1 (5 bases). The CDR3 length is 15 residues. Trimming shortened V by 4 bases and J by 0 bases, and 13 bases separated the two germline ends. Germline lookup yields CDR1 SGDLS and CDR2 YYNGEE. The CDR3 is CASSLGGTVNTEAFF. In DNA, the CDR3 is TGTGCCAGCAGCCTTGGCGGGACGGTGAACACTGAAGCTTTCTTT.

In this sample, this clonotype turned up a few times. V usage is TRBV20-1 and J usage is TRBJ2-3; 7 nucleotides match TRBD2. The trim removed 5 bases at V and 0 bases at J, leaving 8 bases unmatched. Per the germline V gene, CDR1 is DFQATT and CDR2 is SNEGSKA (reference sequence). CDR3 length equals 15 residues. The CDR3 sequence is CSAPMLAVSTDTQYF. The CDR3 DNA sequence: TGCAGTGCTCCCATGCTAGCGGTGAGCACAGATACGCAGTATTTT.

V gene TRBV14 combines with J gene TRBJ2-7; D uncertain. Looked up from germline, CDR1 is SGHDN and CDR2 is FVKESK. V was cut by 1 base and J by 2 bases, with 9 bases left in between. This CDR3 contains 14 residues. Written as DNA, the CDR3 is TGTGCCAGCAGCCAAGCGGACGGCCCCTACGAGCAGTACTTC. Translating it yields CASSQADGPYEQYF. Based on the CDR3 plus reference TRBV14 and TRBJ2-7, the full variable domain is EAGVTQFPSHSVIEKGQTVTLRCDPISGHDNLYWYRRVMGKEIKFLLHFVKESKQDESGMPNNRFLAERTGGTYSTLKVQPAELEDSGVYFCASSQADGPYEQYFGPGTRLTVT.

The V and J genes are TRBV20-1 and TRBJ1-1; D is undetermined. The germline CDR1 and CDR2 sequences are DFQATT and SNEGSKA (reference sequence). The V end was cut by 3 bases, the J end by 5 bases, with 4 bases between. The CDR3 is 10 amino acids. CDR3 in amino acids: CSARRTEAFF. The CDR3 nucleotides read TGCAGTGCTAGGCGGACTGAAGCTTTCTTT.

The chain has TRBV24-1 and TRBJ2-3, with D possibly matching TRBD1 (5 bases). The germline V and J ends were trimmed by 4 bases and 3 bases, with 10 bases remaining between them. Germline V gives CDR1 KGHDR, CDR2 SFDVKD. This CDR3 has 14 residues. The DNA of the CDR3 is TGTGCCACCAGTGAGACAGCAGGTACAGATACGCAGTATTTT. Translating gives CATSETAGTDTQYF.

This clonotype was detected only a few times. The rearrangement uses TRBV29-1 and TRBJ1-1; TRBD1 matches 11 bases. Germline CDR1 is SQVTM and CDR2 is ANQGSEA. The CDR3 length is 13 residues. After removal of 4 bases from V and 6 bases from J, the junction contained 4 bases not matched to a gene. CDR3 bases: TGCAGCGTTGGGACAGGGGGCAGCGCTGAAGCTTTCTTT. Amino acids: CSVGTGGSAEAFF. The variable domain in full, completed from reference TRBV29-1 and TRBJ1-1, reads SAVISQKPSRDICQRGTSLTIQCQVDSQVTMMFWYRQQPGQSLTLIATANQGSEATYESGFVIDKFPISRPNLTFSTLTVSNMSPEDSSIYLCSVGTGGSAEAFFGQGTRLTVV.

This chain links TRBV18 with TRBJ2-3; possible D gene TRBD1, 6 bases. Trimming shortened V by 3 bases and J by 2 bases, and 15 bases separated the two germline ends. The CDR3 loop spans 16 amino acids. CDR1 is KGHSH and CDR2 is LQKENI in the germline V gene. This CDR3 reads CASSPLQGISTDTQYF. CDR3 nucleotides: TGTGCCAGCTCACCCCTACAGGGAATTTCCACAGATACGCAGTATTTT.